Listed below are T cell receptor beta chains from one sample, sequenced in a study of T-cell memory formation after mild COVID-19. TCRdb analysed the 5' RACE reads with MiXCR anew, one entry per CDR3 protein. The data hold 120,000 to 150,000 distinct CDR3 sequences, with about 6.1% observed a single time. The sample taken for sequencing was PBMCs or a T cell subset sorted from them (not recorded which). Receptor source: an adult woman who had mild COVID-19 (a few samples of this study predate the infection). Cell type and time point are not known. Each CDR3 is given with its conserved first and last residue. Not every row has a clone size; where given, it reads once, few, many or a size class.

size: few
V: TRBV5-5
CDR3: CASSLQRGTQYF

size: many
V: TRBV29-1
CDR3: CSGDITGAGTYTQYF

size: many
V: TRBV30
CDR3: CASNPEGGGRETQYF

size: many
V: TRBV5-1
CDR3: CASRWGQGAYEQYF

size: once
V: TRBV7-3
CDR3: CASSLDATLTDTQYF

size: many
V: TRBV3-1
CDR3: CASSQATSGVYNEQFF

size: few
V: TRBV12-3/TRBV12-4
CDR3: CASSSQGAGNQPQHF

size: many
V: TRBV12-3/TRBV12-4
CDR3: CASSLEGSQTFF

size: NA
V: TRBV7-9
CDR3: CASSFFGGDAHEQYF

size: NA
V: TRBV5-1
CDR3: CASSLSAGGQFNEQYF

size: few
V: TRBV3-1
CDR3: CASSRQQGYEQYF

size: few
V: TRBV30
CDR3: CAWSSKTQYF

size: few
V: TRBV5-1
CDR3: CASSPSGALYGYTF

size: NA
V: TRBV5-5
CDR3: CASSTIAGSYNEQFF

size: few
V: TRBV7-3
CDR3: CASSFSRTTGELFF

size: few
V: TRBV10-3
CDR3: CAINNPPLRLAGESEQYF

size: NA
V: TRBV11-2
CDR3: CASSPPRSEQYF

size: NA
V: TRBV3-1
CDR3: CASSQGGGSTEAFF

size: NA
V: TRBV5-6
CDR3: CASSLVYSSGANVLTF

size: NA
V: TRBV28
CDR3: CASSPWTSGNNEQFF

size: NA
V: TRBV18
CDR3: CASSPTLTSGIAGELFF

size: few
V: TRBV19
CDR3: CASSIHPTGGSTDTQYF

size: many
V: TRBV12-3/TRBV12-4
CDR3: CASRATANEQFF

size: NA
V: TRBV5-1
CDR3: CASSLAVGILAKNIQYF

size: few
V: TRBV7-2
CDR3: CASSLIRGNTEAFF

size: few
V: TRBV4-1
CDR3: CASSHGVEGLNIQYF

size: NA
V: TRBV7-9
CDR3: CASSFKREYTGELFF

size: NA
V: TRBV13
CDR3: CASSSLEGWEQYF

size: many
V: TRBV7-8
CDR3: CASSLGMGRGQQPQHF

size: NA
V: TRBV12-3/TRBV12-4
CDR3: CASTHRLTGGAVYGYTF

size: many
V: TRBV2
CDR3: CASSEGPHEQYF

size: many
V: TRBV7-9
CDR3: CASSSTEQETQYF

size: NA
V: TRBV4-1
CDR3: CASSQATDTQYF